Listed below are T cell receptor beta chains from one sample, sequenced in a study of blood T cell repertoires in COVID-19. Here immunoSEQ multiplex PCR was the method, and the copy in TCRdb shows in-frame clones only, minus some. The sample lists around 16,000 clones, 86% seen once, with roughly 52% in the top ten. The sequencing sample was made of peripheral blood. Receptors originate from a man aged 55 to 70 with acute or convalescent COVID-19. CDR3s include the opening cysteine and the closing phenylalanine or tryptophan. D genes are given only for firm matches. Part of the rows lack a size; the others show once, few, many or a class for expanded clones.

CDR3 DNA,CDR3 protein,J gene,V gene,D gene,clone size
TGTGCCAGCAGCCAAGATAAGGGAGAATACTATGGCTACACCTTC,CASSQDKGEYYGYTF,TRBJ1-2,TRBV4-2,.,.
TGTGCCTGGAGTGTAGGGAACAGGGGGGGGTCGATTGAGCAGTACTTC,CAWSVGNRGGSIEQYF,TRBJ2-7,TRBV30,.,.
TGTGCCAGCAGCTCCCCGACAGGGGGGTCGAACACCGGGGAGCTGTTTTTT,CASSSPTGGSNTGELFF,TRBJ2-2,TRBV7-9,TRBD1,.
TGCGCCAGCAGACCGGGAACCCCGGGCACTGAAGCTTTCTTT,CASRPGTPGTEAFF,TRBJ1-1,TRBV4-1,.,.
TGTGCCAGCTCACCTTCCGGGACAGGGAATCGAGGGACTAATGAAAAACTGTTTTTT,CASSPSGTGNRGTNEKLFF,TRBJ1-4,TRBV18,TRBD1,.
TGTGCCAGCAGCCCCCTGGGGGCAGGGAACACTGAAGCTTTCTTT,CASSPLGAGNTEAFF,TRBJ1-1,TRBV7-9,.,.
TGTGCCAGCGGGTCTAGGAGACCGGGACTAGCGGGAAAATTCTACGAGCAGTACTTC,CASGSRRPGLAGKFYEQYF,TRBJ2-7,TRBV27,TRBD2,.
TGCGCCAGCACCCCCGGACAGTTTATCACTGAAGCTTTCTTT,CASTPGQFITEAFF,TRBJ1-1,TRBV5-1,.,.
TGTGCCACCACAGCTGCGAGCGGGAATGAGCAGTTCTTC,CATTAASGNEQFF,TRBJ2-1,TRBV24-1,.,.
TGTGCCAGCAGGCCGGGACTATCTCAAGAGACCCAGTACTTC,CASRPGLSQETQYF,TRBJ2-5,TRBV27,TRBD2,.
TGTGCCAGCAGCTTAGTTGAGGGTATTAAGGGAGAGCAGTACTTC,CASSLVEGIKGEQYF,TRBJ2-7,TRBV7-2,.,.
TGTGCCAGCAGCTCAAGGACTAGCGGGAGTCCCAACGAGCAGTACTTC,CASSSRTSGSPNEQYF,TRBJ2-7,TRBV13,TRBD2,few
TGTGCCAGTACCGGTGCCTACGAGCAGTACTTC,CASTGAYEQYF,TRBJ2-7,TRBV28,.,.
TGTGCCAGCAGTTACTCGGCTAGCTTAAAATACGAGCAGTACTTC,CASSYSASLKYEQYF,TRBJ2-7,TRBV6-5,.,few
TGTGCCACCAGTGACAGTGCTAACTATGGCTACACCTTC,CATSDSANYGYTF,TRBJ1-2,TRBV24-1,.,.
TGTGCCAGCAGTGAATCCCCTACAGGGGGCTATGGCTACACCTTC,CASSESPTGGYGYTF,TRBJ1-2,TRBV6-1,TRBD1,medium-sized
TGTGCCCGGCCTTTACCAGGGTTTGGCTACACCTTC,CARPLPGFGYTF,TRBJ1-2,TRBV6-4,.,.
TGCAGCGTTGAAGTGGGGACTAGCGGGGTGCAGTACTTC,CSVEVGTSGVQYF,TRBJ2-7,TRBV29-1,TRBD2,.